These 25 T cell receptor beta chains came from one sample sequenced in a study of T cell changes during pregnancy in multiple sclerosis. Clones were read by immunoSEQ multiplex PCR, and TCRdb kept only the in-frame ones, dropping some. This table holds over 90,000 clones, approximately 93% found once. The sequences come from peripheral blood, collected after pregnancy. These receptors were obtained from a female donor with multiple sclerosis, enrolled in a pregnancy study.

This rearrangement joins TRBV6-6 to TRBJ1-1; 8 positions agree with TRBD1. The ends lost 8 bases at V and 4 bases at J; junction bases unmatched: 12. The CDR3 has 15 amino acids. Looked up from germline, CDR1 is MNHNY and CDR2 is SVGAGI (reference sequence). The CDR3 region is CASGNTGGGSTEAFF. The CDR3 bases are TGTGCCAGCGGGAACACAGGGGGAGGGAGCACTGAAGCTTTCTTT.

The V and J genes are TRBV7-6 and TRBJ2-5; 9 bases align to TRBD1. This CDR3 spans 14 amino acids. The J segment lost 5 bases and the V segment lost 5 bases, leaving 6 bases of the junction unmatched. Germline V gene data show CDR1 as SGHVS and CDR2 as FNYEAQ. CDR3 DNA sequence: TGTGCCAGCAGCCCGACAGGGGGGTGGGAGACCCAGTACTTC. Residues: CASSPTGGWETQYF.

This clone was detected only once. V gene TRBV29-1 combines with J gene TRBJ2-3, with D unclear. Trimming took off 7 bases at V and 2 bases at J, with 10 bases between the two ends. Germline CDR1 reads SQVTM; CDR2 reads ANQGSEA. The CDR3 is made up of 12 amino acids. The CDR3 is CSGASLTDTQYF. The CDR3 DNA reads TGCAGCGGGGCGTCTCTCACAGATACGCAGTATTTT.

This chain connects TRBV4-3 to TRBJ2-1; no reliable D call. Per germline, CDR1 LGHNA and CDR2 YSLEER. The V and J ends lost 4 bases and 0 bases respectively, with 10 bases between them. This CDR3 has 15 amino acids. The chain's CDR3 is CASSRSESSYNEQFF. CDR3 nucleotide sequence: TGCGCCAGCAGCCGGAGCGAGAGCTCCTACAATGAGCAGTTCTTC.

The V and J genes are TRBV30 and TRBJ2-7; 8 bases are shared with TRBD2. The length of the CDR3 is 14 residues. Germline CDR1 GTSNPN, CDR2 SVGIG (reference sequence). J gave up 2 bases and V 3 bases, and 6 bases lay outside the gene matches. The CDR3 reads CAWRHGGAPYEQYF. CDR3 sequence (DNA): TGTGCCTGGAGACACGGGGGGGCGCCCTACGAGCAGTACTTC.

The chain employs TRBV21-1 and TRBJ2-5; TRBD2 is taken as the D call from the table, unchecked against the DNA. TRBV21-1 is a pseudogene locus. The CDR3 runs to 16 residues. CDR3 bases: TGTGCCAGCAGCAATAGGGGTAGCGGGAGTCAAGAGACCCAGTACTTC. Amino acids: CASSNRGSGSQETQYF.

The CDR3 sequence is CASRRLSSLGQETQYF. The CDR3 nucleotides are TGTGCCAGCAGACGACTTAGCTCCCTGGGCCAAGAGACCCAGTACTTC. The chain uses TRBV28 and TRBJ2-5; D remains unclear. V was clipped by 6 bases and J by 1 base, with 18 bases between them. Germline V gene data show CDR1 as MDHEN and CDR2 as SYDVKM. CDR3 length: 16 residues.

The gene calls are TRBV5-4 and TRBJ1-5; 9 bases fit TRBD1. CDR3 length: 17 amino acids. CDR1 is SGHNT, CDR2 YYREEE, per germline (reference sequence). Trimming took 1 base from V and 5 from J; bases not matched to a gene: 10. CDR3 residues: CASSLPSPGQGDQPQHF. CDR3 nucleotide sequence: TGTGCCAGCAGCTTGCCCTCCCCGGGACAGGGAGATCAGCCCCAGCATTTT.

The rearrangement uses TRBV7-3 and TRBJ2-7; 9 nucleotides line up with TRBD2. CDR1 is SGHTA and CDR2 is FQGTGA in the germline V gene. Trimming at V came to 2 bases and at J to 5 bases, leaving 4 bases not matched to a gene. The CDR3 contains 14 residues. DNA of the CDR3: TGTGCCAGCAGCTTAGCCGGACTAGCGAACGAGCAGTACTTC. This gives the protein CASSLAGLANEQYF.

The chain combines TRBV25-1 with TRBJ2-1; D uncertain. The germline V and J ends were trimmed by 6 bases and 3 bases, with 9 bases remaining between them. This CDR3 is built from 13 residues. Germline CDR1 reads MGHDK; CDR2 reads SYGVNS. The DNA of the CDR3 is TGTGCCAGCAGAGGAGTAGGCTACAATGAGCAGTTCTTC. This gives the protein CASRGVGYNEQFF.

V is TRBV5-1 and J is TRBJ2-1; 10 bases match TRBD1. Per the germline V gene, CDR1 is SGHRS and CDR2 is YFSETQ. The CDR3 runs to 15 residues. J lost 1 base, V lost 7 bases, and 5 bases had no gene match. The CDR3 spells CASRGGQGSYNEQFF. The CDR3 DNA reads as TGCGCCAGCCGCGGGGGACAGGGGTCCTACAATGAGCAGTTCTTC. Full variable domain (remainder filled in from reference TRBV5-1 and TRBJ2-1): KAGVTQTPRYLIKTRGQQVTLSCSPISGHRSVSWYQQTPGQGLQFLFEYFSETQRNKGNFPGRFSGRQFSNSRSEMNVSTLELGDSALYLCASRGGQGSYNEQFFGPGTRLTVL.

The CDR3 reads CASSLARAPGANVLTF. The CDR3, as DNA: TGTGCCAGCAGCTTAGCGCGGGCTCCTGGGGCCAACGTCCTGACTTTC. The gene calls are TRBV7-9 and TRBJ2-6, with D possibly TRBD2 on 5 matching bases. CDR3 length: 16 residues. Germline CDR1 SEHNR, CDR2 FQNEAQ (reference sequence). Trimming pared 0 bases from V and 2 bases from J, leaving 8 bases between. Combining the CDR3 with reference TRBV7-9 and TRBJ2-6 gives the whole variable domain DTGVSQNPRHKITKRGQNVTFRCDPISEHNRLYWYRQTLGQGPEFLTYFQNEAQLEKSRLLSDRFSAERPKGSFSTLEIQRTEQGDSAMYLCASSLARAPGANVLTFGAGSRLTVL.

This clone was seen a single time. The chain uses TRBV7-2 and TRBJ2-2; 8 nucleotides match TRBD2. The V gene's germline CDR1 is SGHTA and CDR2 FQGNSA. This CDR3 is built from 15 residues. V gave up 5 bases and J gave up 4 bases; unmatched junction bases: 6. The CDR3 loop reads CASSTGTSITGELFF. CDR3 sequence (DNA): TGTGCCAGCAGCACCGGGACTAGTATCACCGGGGAGCTGTTTTTT.

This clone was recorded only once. CDR3 region: CASSEGLAGIYEQYF. In nucleotides, the CDR3 is TGTGCCAGCAGCGAAGGGCTAGCGGGAATCTACGAGCAGTACTTC. The chain carries TRBV7-3 and TRBJ2-7, with 9 bases that match TRBD2. CDR1 is SGHTA, CDR2 FQGTGA, per germline. CDR3 length: 15 amino acids. V was clipped by 5 bases and J by 3 bases; unmatched bases: 8.

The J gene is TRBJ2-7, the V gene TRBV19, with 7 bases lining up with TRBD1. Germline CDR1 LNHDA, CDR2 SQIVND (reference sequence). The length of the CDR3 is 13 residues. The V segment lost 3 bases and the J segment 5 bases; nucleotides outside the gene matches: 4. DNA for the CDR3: TGTGCCAGTAGTATTGGGACAGCCAACGAGCAGTACTTC. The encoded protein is CASSIGTANEQYF. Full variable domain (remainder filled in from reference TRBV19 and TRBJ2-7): DGGITQSPKYLFRKEGQNVTLSCEQNLNHDAMYWYRQDPGQGLRLIYYSQIVNDFQKGDIAEGYSVSREKKESFPLTVTSAQKNPTAFYLCASSIGTANEQYFGPGTRLTVT.

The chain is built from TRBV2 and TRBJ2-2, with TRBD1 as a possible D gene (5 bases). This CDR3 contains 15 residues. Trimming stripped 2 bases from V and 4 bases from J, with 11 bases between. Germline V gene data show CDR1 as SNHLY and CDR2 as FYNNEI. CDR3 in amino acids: CASSEPIGATGELFF. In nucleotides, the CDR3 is TGTGCCAGCAGTGAACCCATAGGGGCCACCGGGGAGCTGTTTTTT.

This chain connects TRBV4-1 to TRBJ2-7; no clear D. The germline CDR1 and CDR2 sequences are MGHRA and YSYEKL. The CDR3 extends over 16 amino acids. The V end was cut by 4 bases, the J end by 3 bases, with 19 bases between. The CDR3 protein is CASSPLAEQPDYEQYF. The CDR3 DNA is TGCGCCAGCAGCCCCTTAGCTGAGCAGCCAGACTACGAGCAGTACTTC.

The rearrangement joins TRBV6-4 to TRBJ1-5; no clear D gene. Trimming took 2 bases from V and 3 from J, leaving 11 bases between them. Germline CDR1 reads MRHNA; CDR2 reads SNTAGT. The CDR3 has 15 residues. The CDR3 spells CASSDPGTFNQPQHF. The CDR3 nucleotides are TGTGCCAGCAGTGACCCGGGAACCTTCAATCAGCCCCAGCATTTT.

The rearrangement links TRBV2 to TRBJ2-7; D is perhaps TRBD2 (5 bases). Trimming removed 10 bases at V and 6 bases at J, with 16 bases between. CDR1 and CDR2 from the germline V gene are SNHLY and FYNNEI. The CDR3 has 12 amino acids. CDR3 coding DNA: TGTGCCACCTTAGCCGGACGGGGCGAGCAGTACTTC. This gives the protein CATLAGRGEQYF.

The CDR3 reads CASSSGGIGQPQHF. CDR3 sequence (DNA): TGCGCCAGCAGCTCCGGGGGTATAGGTCAGCCCCAGCATTTT. The chain recombines TRBV5-1 with TRBJ1-5; possible D gene TRBD1, 5 bases. Germline V gene lookup returns CDR1 SGHRS and CDR2 YFSETQ. V was shortened by 3 bases and J by 6 bases, with 13 bases between the two germline ends. The CDR3 is 14 amino acids.

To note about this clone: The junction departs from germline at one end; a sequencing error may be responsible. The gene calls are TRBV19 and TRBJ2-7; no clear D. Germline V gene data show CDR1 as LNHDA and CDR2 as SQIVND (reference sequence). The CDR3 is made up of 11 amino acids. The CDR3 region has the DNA TGTGCCAGTAGTATATCCTCCGAGCAGTACTTC. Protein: CASSISSEQYF.

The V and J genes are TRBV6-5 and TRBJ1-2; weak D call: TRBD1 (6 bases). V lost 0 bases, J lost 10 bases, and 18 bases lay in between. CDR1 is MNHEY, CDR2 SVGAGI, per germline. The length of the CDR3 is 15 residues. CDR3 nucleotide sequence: TGTGCCAGCAGTTACTCAGGGAGGGGGGGGTCATACTACACCTTC. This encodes CASSYSGRGGSYYTF.

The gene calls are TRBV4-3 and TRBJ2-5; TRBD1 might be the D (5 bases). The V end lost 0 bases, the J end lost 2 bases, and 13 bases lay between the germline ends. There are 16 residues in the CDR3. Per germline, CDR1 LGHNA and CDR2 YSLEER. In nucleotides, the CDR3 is TGCGCCAGCAGCCAAGATTACCCAGGGCTACAAGAGACCCAGTACTTC. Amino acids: CASSQDYPGLQETQYF.

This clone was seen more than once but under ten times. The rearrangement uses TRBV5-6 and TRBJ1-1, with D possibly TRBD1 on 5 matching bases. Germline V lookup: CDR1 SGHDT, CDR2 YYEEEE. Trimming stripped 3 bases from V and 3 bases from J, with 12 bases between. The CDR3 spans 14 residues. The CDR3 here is CASSSQGLYTEAFF. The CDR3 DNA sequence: TGTGCCAGCAGCTCGCAGGGTCTTTACACTGAAGCTTTCTTT.

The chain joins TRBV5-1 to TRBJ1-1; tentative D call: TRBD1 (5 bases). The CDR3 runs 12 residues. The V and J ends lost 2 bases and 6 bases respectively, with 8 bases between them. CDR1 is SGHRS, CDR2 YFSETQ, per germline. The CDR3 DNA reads TGCGCCAGCAGCTTCGGGGACTCTGAAGCTTTCTTT. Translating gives CASSFGDSEAFF.